This T cell receptor beta chain was retrieved from a study of PD-1 blockade in classical Hodgkin lymphoma. Method: immunoSEQ multiplex PCR; TCRdb's copy keeps in-frame clones and lacks some. The table shows more than 140,000 clones, with less than 80% occurring only once. CDR3 size: 15 residues. CDR1 MDHEN and CDR2 SYDVKM come from the germline V gene. Trimming left V 6 bases short and J 8 bases short, with 22 bases between. With respect to this clone: What it binds is not known.

Patients all relapsed after autologous stem cell transplantation, and there was variation in brentuximab vedotin exposure. Study-wide results and limits: Reported findings placed baseline TCR diversity lower in newly diagnosed patients (compared with healthy donors). Complete responders possessed baseline diversity comparable to newly diagnosed patients.

The chain is built from TRBV28 and TRBJ1-2, with D unclear. The origin of this receptor is a human donor with classical Hodgkin lymphoma. The starting material was peripheral blood mononuclear cells (PBMCs), obtained before the second cycle of nivolumab. CDR3 coding DNA: TGTGCCAGCAGGACTCCTTACCCCCTTGTGGGGGGCTACACCTTC. This translates into CASRTPYPLVGGYTF.